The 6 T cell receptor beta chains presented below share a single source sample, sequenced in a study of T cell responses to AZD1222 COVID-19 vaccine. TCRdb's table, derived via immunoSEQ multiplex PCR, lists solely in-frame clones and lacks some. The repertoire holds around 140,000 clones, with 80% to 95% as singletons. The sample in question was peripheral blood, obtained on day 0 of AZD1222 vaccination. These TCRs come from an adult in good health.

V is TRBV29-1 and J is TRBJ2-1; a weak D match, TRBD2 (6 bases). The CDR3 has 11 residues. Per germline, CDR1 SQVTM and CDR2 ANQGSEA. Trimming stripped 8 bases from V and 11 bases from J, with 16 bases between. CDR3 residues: CSPRWGLKQFF. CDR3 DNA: TGCAGCCCACGGTGGGGACTGAAGCAGTTCTTC.

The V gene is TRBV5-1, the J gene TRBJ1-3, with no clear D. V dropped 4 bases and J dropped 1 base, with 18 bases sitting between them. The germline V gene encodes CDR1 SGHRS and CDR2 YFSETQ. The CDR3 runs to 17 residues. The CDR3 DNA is TGCGCCAGCAGCCCAGGCGACACGGCGAGGTCTGGAAACACCATATATTTT. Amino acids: CASSPGDTARSGNTIYF.

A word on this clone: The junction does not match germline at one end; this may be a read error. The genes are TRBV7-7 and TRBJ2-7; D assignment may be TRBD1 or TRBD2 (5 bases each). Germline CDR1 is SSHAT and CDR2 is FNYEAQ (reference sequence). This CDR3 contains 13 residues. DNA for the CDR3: TGTGCTAGCAGCTTAGCGCAGGGAAGCGAGCAGTACTTC. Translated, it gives CASSLAQGSEQYF.

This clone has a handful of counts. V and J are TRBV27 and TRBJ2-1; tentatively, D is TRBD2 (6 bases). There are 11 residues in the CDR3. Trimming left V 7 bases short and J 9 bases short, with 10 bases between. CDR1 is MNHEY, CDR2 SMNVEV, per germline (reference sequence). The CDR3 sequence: CASTSGVEQFF. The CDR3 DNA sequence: TGTGCCAGCACCTCGGGGGTTGAGCAGTTCTTC.

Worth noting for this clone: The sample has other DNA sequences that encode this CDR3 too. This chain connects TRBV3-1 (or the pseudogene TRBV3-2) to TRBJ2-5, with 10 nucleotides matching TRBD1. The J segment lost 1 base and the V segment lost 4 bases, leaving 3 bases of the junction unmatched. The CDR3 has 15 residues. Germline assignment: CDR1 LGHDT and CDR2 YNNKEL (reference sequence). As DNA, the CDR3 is TGTGCCAGCAGCCGGGGGACAGGGGTCCAAGAGACCCAGTACTTC. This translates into CASSRGTGVQETQYF.

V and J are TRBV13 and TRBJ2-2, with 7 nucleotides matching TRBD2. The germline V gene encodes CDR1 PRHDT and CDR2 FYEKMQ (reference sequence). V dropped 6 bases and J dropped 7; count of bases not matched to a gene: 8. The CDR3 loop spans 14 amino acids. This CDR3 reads CASSPLAARGELFF. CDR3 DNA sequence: TGTGCCAGCAGTCCCCTAGCGGCGCGCGGGGAGCTGTTTTTT. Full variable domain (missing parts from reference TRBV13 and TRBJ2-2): AAGVIQSPRHLIKEKRETATLKCYPIPRHDTVYWYQQGPGQDPQFLISFYEKMQSDKGSIPDRFSAQQFSDYHSELNMSSLELGDSALYFCASSPLAARGELFFGEGSRLTVL.